The clone carrying this TCR beta chain occurred a few times. Its specificity is not known. The sample comes from a study of T-cell memory formation after mild COVID-19. Study in general: TCR clusters largely stayed donor specific. Study results and limitations: Clones shrinking from day 15 to 85 showed even CD4/CD8 mixes; later expanders tilted CD4+.

Barcoded TCR alpha and TCR beta cDNA libraries with UMIs came from 5'RACE using constant-segment primers. TCRdb passed the 5' RACE reads through MiXCR, listing each CDR3 protein once. The data contain about 400,000 distinct CDR3 sequences, 20% to 25% of them singletons. The receptor was derived from an adult woman who had mild COVID-19 (a few samples of this study predate the infection). Cell type and time point are not known. Sequenced sample: PBMCs or a T cell subset sorted from them (not recorded which).

CDR3 bases: TGCAGTGCTAGTCCTCCGGGACAGGCTACCTACGAGCAGTACTTC. Protein sequence: CSASPPGQATYEQYF. The V gene is TRBV20-1, the J gene TRBJ2-7, with 8 positions matching TRBD1. Germline lookup yields CDR1 DFQATT and CDR2 SNEGSKA (reference sequence). The trim removed 3 bases at V and 2 bases at J, leaving 9 bases unmatched. The CDR3 covers 15 residues.